The 8 T cell receptor beta chains below were found in one sample sequenced in a study of early T cells in non-severe SARS-CoV-2 infection. TCRdb processed the 5' RACE reads anew with MiXCR; each CDR3 protein has one entry. The data contain around 58,000 distinct CDR3 sequences, about 13% of them singletons. Sequencing used whole blood. The receptors were sampled from an adult who was a healthcare worker with PCR-confirmed SARS-CoV-2 infection or an uninfected control (not recorded which).

This clonotype was found many times. This rearrangement joins TRBV7-9 to TRBJ1-5, with D tentatively TRBD1 (5 bases). The length of the CDR3 is 17 residues. The V gene lost 3 bases and the J gene lost 2 bases, with 17 bases spanning the gap. CDR1 and CDR2 from the germline V gene are SEHNR and FQNEAQ (reference sequence). CDR3 coding DNA: TGTGCCAGCAGCTTGGCCGTGGGACCGTCTGGCAATCAGCCCCAGCATTTT. The encoded protein is CASSLAVGPSGNQPQHF.

This clonotype has just a few counts. This rearrangement joins TRBV7-6 to TRBJ1-4, with D maybe TRBD1 (5 bases). Trimming cost V 2 bases and J 8 bases, with 12 bases left between them. Germline V gene data show CDR1 as SGHVS and CDR2 as FNYEAQ. This CDR3 is 14 amino acids long. The CDR3 sequence: CASSLLAGKEKLFF. Written as DNA, the CDR3 is TGTGCCAGCAGCTTATTAGCAGGGAAAGAAAAACTGTTTTTT.

This clonotype was counted at least ten times. This chain connects TRBV6-6 to TRBJ1-4; D is uncertain. Per the germline V gene, CDR1 is MNHNY and CDR2 is SVGAGI (reference sequence). The CDR3 is 12 amino acids. Trimming took 5 bases from V and 6 from J, leaving 7 bases between them. The CDR3 coding sequence is TGTGCCAGCAGTCGCCAGGATGAAAAACTGTTTTTT. Translated: CASSRQDEKLFF.

Ten or more counts support this clonotype. A junction boundary mismatches the germline segment, possibly from a read error. CDR3 in amino acids: CATSPMSSTDTQYF. The CDR3 DNA reads TGTGCCACCAGCCCAATGTCTTCCACAGATACGCAGTATTTT. V gene TRBV7-2 combines with J gene TRBJ2-3; D is unresolved. This CDR3 has 14 amino acids. CDR1 and CDR2 (germline): SGHTA, FQGNSA. The full variable domain, completed using reference TRBV7-2 and TRBJ2-3, is GAGVSQSPSNKVTEKGKDVELRCDPISGHTALYWYRQSLGQGLEFLIYFQGNSAPDKSGLPSDRFSAERTGGSVSTLTIQRTQQEDSAVYLCATSPMSSTDTQYFGPGTRLTVL.

About this clonotype itself: At one end the junction does not follow the germline gene, possibly because of a read error. This rearrangement joins TRBV7-7 to TRBJ2-7, with D perhaps matching TRBD1 (5 bases). Germline V gene sequence: CDR1 SSHAT, CDR2 FNYEAQ (reference sequence). The length of the CDR3 is 13 residues. The CDR3 nucleotides are TGTGCTAGCAGCTTAGGGGCCGGATACGAGCAGTACTTC. It codes for CASSLGAGYEQYF. The complete variable domain, with remaining parts taken from reference TRBV7-7 and TRBJ2-7, reads GAGVSQSPRYKVTKRGQDVTLRCDPISSHATLYWYQQALGQGPEFLTYFNYEAQPDKSGLPSDRFSAERPEGSISTLTIQRTEQRDSAMYRCASSLGAGYEQYFGPGTRLTVT.

The CDR3 nucleotides are TGTGCCAGCACCACCGGACAGTTTGATCAGCCCCAGCATTTT. Its translation: CASTTGQFDQPQHF. V and J are TRBV7-9 and TRBJ1-5; weak D call: TRBD1 (6 bases). This CDR3 region has 14 residues. V gave up 7 bases and J gave up 5 bases, with 15 bases separating them. From germline, CDR1 is SEHNR and CDR2 FQNEAQ (reference sequence). Based on the CDR3 plus reference TRBV7-9 and TRBJ1-5, the full variable domain is DTGVSQNPRHKITKRGQNVTFRCDPISEHNRLYWYRQTLGQGPEFLTYFQNEAQLEKSRLLSDRFSAERPKGSFSTLEIQRTEQGDSAMYLCASTTGQFDQPQHFGDGTRLSIL.

This rearrangement joins TRBV11-2 to TRBJ1-1; no definite D call. Trimming removed 1 base from V and 2 bases from J, with 8 bases in between. CDR1 and CDR2 from the germline V gene are SGHAT and FQNNGV. CDR3 length equals 14 residues. CDR3 DNA sequence: TGTGCCAGCAGCTTAGGTATCGGCAACACTGAAGCTTTCTTT. It is translated as CASSLGIGNTEAFF.

This clonotype was seen a single time. The chain recombines TRBV29-1 with TRBJ2-5; 11 positions agree with TRBD2. The CDR3 length is 12 residues. Per the germline V gene, CDR1 is SQVTM and CDR2 is ANQGSEA. With 6 bases clipped from V and 4 bases from J, the junction kept 1 base outside the gene matches. The CDR3 DNA is TGCAGCGTGACTAGCGGGGTAGAGACCCAGTACTTC. It yields the protein CSVTSGVETQYF.